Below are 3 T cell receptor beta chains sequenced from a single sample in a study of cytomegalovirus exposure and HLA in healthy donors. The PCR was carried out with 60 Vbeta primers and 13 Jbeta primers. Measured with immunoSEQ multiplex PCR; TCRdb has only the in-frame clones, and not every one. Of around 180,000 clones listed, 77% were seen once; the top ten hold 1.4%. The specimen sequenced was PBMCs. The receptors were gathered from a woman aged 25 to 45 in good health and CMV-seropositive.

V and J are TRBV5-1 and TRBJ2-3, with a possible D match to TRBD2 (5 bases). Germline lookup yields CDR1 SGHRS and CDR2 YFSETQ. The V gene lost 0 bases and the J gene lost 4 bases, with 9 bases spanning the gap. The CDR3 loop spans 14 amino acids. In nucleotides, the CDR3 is TGCGCCAGCAGCTTGGGGGGAGCCGCAGATACGCAGTATTTT. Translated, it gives CASSLGGAADTQYF.

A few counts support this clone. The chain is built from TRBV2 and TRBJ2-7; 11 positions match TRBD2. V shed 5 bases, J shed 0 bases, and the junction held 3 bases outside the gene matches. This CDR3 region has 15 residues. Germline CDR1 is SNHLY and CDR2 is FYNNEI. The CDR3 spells CASSTGLAVSYEQYF. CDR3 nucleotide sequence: TGTGCCAGCAGTACGGGACTAGCGGTCTCCTACGAGCAGTACTTC.

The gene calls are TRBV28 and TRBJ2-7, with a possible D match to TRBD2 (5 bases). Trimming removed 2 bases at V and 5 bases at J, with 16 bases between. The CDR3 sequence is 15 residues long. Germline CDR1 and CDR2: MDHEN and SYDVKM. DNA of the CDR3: TGTGCCAGCAGTTTAAATGGGCTGGAGACTAACGAGCAGTACTTC. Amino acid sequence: CASSLNGLETNEQYF. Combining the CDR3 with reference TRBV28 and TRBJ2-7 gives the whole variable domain DVKVTQSSRYLVKRTGEKVFLECVQDMDHENMFWYRQDPGLGLRLIYFSYDVKMKEKGDIPEGYSVSREKKERFSLILESASTNQTSMYLCASSLNGLETNEQYFGPGTRLTVT.